The 16 T cell receptor beta chains below were found in one sample sequenced in a study of CD8 T cells in Susac syndrome. Random hexamers primed reverse transcription of roughly 0.5 to 1 ug RNA. TCRdb re-called the immunoSEQ multiplex PCR reads with MiXCR, one entry per CDR3 protein. The data contain 100,000 to 150,000 distinct CDR3 sequences, nearly 95% of them singletons. The sequenced sample was CD4+ T cells from PBMCs. These receptors were taken from a human donor in good health.

The rearrangement uses TRBV7-4 and TRBJ2-1, with TRBD2 matching 8 bases. Trimming at V came to 5 bases and at J to 8 bases, leaving 11 bases not matched to a gene. The CDR3 length is 15 residues. Per germline, CDR1 SGHVT and CDR2 SQSDAQ. The CDR3 DNA follows: TGTGCCAGCAGCCTCGGACTAGCTTCCCCCCATGAGCAGTTCTTC. Its translation: CASSLGLASPHEQFF.

CDR3 loop: CATSLGPRPQHF. The CDR3 nucleotides are TGTGCCACCAGCTTGGGCCCTAGGCCCCAGCATTTT. The chain combines TRBV24-1 with TRBJ1-5, with D unresolved. V lost 7 bases and J 9 bases, leaving 12 bases between the germline ends. Germline CDR1 is KGHDR and CDR2 is SFDVKD. This CDR3 is built from 12 residues.

This rearrangement joins TRBV27 to TRBJ2-7; 8 bases are shared with TRBD1. With V trimmed by 3 bases and J by 0 bases, 13 bases remained unmatched. Germline V gene data show CDR1 as MNHEY and CDR2 as SMNVEV (reference sequence). CDR3 length: 18 amino acids. This chain's CDR3 is CASSFPNRWDRSSYEQYF. The CDR3 DNA sequence: TGTGCCAGCAGTTTCCCCAATAGGTGGGACAGGAGCTCCTACGAGCAGTACTTC.

The chain uses TRBV3-1 and TRBJ1-3, with D perhaps TRBD1 (6 bases). Between the trimmed V and J ends, which lost 3 bases and 7 bases, there was a span of 13 bases. The CDR3 is made up of 14 amino acids. CDR1 is LGHDT and CDR2 is YNNKEL in the germline V gene (reference sequence). The CDR3 DNA follows: TGTGCCAGCAGCCACAACAGGGTTCTCAACACCATATATTTT. This codes for CASSHNRVLNTIYF. Filled out from reference TRBV3-1 and TRBJ1-3, the complete variable domain reads DTAVSQTPKYLVTQMGNDKSIKCEQNLGHDTMYWYKQDSKKFLKIMFSYNNKELIINETVPNRFSPKSPDKAHLNLHINSLELGDSAVYFCASSHNRVLNTIYFGEGSWLTVV.

V and J are TRBV20-1 and TRBJ2-7; 8 bases line up with TRBD2. The CDR3 is 13 residues long. Germline CDR1 DFQATT, CDR2 SNEGSKA (reference sequence). Losses at the gene ends were 4 bases for V and 3 bases for J; bases not matched to a gene: 5. The chain's CDR3 is CSATGGRNYEQYF. In DNA, the CDR3 is TGCAGTGCTACCGGCGGGAGGAACTACGAGCAGTACTTC.

The chain uses TRBV5-4 and TRBJ2-7; TRBD2 might be the D (5 bases). The CDR3 contains 16 residues. Germline CDR1 SGHNT, CDR2 YYREEE (reference sequence). Trimming took 0 bases from V and 1 from J, leaving 14 bases between them. The CDR3 sequence: CASSLEGRSGSYEQYF. CDR3 DNA sequence: TGTGCCAGCAGCTTGGAAGGGAGATCTGGGTCCTACGAGCAGTACTTC. The whole variable domain, remainder taken from reference TRBV5-4 and TRBJ2-7, is ETGVTQSPTHLIKTRGQQVTLRCSSQSGHNTVSWYQQALGQGPQFIFQYYREEENGRGNFPPRFSGLQFPNYSSELNVNALELDDSALYLCASSLEGRSGSYEQYFGPGTRLTVT.

The chain uses TRBV5-1 and TRBJ2-2; D unresolved. Germline CDR1 reads SGHRS; CDR2 reads YFSETQ. The CDR3 covers 15 residues. V was cut by 5 bases and J by 0 bases, with 11 bases left in between. CDR3 in amino acids: CASRSRIANTGELFF. The DNA for the CDR3 is TGCGCCAGCAGATCGAGGATCGCGAACACCGGGGAGCTGTTTTTT.

This sequence joins TRBV29-1 and TRBJ2-2; 9 bases are a match to TRBD2. J was trimmed by 2 bases and V by 1 base; bases with no gene match: 5. The germline V gene encodes CDR1 SQVTM and CDR2 ANQGSEA. CDR3 length: 16 residues. The CDR3 DNA follows: TGCAGCGTTGAAGGGGCTAGCGGGGCCAACACCGGGGAGCTGTTTTTT. Translating it yields CSVEGASGANTGELFF.

The rearrangement links TRBV13 to TRBJ2-7; D remains ambiguous. V was clipped by 5 bases and J by 7 bases, with 12 bases between them. The CDR3 has 12 residues. Germline CDR1 reads PRHDT; CDR2 reads FYEKMQ (reference sequence). CDR3 in amino acids: CASSQAGAEQYF. In nucleotides, the CDR3 is TGTGCCAGCAGCCAAGCCGGCGCAGAGCAGTACTTC.

The chain employs TRBV27 and TRBJ2-1; 10 positions agree with TRBD2. With V trimmed by 2 bases and J by 9 bases, 13 bases remained unmatched. The germline V gene has CDR1 MNHEY and CDR2 SMNVEV (reference sequence). CDR3 length: 17 amino acids. CDR3 DNA sequence: TGTGCCAGCAGTTTAAAGACACTCCTAGCGGGAGAGGGTGAGCAGTTCTTC. It encodes CASSLKTLLAGEGEQFF.

V usage is TRBV20-1 and J usage is TRBJ2-7; TRBD2 might be the D (6 bases). Trimming left V 3 bases short and J 3 bases short, with 9 bases between. The CDR3 contains 12 residues. Germline V gene data show CDR1 as DFQATT and CDR2 as SNEGSKA (reference sequence). The chain's CDR3 is CSARGTVYEQYF. For the CDR3, the DNA is TGCAGTGCTAGGGGGACTGTCTACGAGCAGTACTTC.

V usage is TRBV20-1 and J usage is TRBJ1-1; TRBD1 is a possible D gene (5 bases). CDR1 and CDR2 (germline): DFQATT, SNEGSKA (reference sequence). The CDR3 runs to 11 residues. Trimming left V 4 bases short and J 3 bases short, with 6 bases between. The CDR3 reads CSATGDTEAFF. In DNA, the CDR3 is TGCAGTGCTACGGGGGACACTGAAGCTTTCTTT.

The V call is TRBV7-9, the J call TRBJ2-1; possibly TRBD1 for D (6 bases). Germline CDR1 is SEHNR and CDR2 is FQNEAQ (reference sequence). The CDR3 covers 16 residues. V lost 5 bases to trimming and J lost 6 bases, with 20 bases between them. In DNA, the CDR3 is TGTGCCAGCAGCCTGTTGACAGGTCCGACTGGCAATGAGCAGTTCTTC. This sequence encodes CASSLLTGPTGNEQFF.

The rearrangement uses TRBV7-2 and TRBJ1-3; D gene ambiguous. Deletions cut 4 bases from V and 2 bases from J, with 12 bases between. The length of the CDR3 is 15 residues. The germline V gene encodes CDR1 SGHTA and CDR2 FQGNSA. CDR3 protein: CASSSAQRPGNTIYF. DNA of the CDR3: TGTGCCAGCAGCTCGGCCCAACGGCCTGGAAACACCATATATTTT.

This clonotype was observed once. This chain links TRBV5-1 with TRBJ2-5, with D maybe TRBD1 (5 bases). V gave up 1 base and J gave up 9 bases, with 10 bases separating them. CDR1 and CDR2 from the germline V gene are SGHRS and YFSETQ. This CDR3 has 12 amino acids. The CDR3 here is CASSLQGEAQYF. The CDR3 DNA follows: TGCGCCAGCAGCTTGCAGGGCGAGGCCCAGTACTTC.

The rearrangement uses TRBV7-9 and TRBJ1-3, with D unclear. Per germline, CDR1 SEHNR and CDR2 FQNEAQ (reference sequence). Trimming pared 5 bases from V and 0 bases from J, leaving 11 bases between. This CDR3 contains 15 residues. CDR3 sequence reads: CASSQTAYSGNTIYF. The CDR3 bases are TGTGCCAGCAGCCAAACAGCTTACTCTGGAAACACCATATATTTT.